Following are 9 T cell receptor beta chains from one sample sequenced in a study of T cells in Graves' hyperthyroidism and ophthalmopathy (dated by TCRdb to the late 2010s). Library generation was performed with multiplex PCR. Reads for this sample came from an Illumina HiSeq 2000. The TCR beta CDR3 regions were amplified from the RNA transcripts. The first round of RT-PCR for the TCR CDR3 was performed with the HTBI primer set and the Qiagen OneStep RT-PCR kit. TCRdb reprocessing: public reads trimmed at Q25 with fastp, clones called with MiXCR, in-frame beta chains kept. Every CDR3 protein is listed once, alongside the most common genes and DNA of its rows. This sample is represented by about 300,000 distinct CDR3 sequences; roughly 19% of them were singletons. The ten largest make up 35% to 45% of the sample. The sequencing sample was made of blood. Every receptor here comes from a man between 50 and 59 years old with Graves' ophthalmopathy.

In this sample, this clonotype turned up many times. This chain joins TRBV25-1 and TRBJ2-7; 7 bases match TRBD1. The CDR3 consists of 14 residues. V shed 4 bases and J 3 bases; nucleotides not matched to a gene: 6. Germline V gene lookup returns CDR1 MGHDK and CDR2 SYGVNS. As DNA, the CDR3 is TGTGCCAGCAGTGGACAGGGCTGGAACTACGAGCAGTACTTC. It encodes CASSGQGWNYEQYF.

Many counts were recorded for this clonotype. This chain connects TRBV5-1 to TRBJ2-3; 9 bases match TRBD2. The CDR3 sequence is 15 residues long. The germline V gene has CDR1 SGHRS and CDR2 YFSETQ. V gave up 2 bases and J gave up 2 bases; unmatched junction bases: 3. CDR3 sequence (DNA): TGCGCCAGCAGCTTTGGACTAGCGAACACAGATACGCAGTATTTT. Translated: CASSFGLANTDTQYF.

The CDR3 loop is CAIRGLAGDEQFF. The DNA of the CDR3 is TGTGCCATCAGGGGACTAGCGGGAGACGAGCAGTTCTTC. The V call is TRBV10-3, the J call TRBJ2-1, with 14 bases matching TRBD2. The CDR3 is made up of 13 amino acids. Unmatched junction bases numbered 2, after V lost 6 bases and J lost 10 bases. Germline V gives CDR1 ENHRY, CDR2 SYGVKD.

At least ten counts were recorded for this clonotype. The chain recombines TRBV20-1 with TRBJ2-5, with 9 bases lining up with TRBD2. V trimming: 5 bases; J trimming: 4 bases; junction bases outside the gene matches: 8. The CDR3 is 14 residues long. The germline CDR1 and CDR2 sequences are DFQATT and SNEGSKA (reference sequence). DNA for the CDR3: TGCAGTGCTGGGAGGCCAGCGGGAGGAGAGACCCAGTACTTC. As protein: CSAGRPAGGETQYF.

CDR3 region: CASKTADLGTQYF. The CDR3 DNA reads as TGTGCCAGCAAAACAGCAGACCTGGGGACCCAGTACTTC. This chain joins TRBV12-3 or TRBV12-4 and TRBJ2-5, with D hard to call. Trimming stripped 7 bases from V and 7 bases from J, with 16 bases between. CDR3 size: 13 residues.

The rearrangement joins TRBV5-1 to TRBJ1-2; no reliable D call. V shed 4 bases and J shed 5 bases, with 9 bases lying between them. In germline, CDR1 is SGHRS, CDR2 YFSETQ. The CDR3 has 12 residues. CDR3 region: CASSQDGYGYTF. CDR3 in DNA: TGCGCCAGCAGCCAGGACGGATATGGCTACACCTTC.

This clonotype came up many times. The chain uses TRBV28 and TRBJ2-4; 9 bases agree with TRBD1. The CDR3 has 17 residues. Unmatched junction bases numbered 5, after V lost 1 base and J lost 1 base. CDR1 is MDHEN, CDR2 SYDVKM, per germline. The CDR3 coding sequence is TGTGCCAGCAGTTTATCGACAGGGGGAAGGGCCAAAAACATTCAGTACTTC. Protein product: CASSLSTGGRAKNIQYF.

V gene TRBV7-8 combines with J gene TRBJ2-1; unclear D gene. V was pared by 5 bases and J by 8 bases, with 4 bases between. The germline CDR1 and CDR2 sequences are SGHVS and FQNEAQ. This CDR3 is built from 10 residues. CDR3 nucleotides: TGTGCCAGCAGCGGAGATGAGCAGTTCTTC. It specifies CASSGDEQFF.

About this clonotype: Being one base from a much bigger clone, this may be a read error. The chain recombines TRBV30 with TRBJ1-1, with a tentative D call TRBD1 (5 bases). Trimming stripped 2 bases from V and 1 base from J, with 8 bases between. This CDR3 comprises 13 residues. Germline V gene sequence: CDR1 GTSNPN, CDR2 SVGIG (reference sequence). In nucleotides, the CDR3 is TGTGCCTGGAGTCACCAGGGGAACACTGAAGCTTTCTTT. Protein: CAWSHQGNTEAFF.